The sequence of this TCR beta chain was determined in a study of control samples from healthy donors and cancer patients. The CDR3 covers 15 residues. The V segment lost 3 bases and the J segment 9 bases; nucleotides outside the gene matches: 7. Germline V gene lookup returns CDR1 KGHDR and CDR2 SFDVKD. Profiling relied on immunoSEQ multiplex PCR, and the TCRdb table lists in-frame clones only, not all of them. The sample has tens of thousands of clones; 70% to 90% are singletons. The sequenced material came from blood. The V call is TRBV24-1, the J call TRBJ2-1, with 10 positions matching TRBD1. The sequence was obtained from a man between 50 and 59 years old in good health. Written as DNA, the CDR3 is TGTGCCACCAGTGATCCGGGACAGGGGAGGGGTGAGCAGTTCTTC. Translation gives CATSDPGQGRGEQFF.